These 19 T cell receptor beta chains were all obtained from the same sample, sequenced in a study of blood T cell repertoires in COVID-19. Clones were sequenced by immunoSEQ multiplex PCR, and TCRdb holds only the in-frame ones, with some missing. The table lists around 150,000 clones, 85% of them singletons. Sample: PBMCs or T cells enriched from blood (not recorded which). Every receptor here comes from a woman aged 40 to 50 who had recovered from COVID-19.

The chain carries TRBV5-1 and TRBJ2-3, with 16 bases fitting TRBD2. Germline CDR1 is SGHRS and CDR2 is YFSETQ. This CDR3 contains 18 residues. V gave up 1 base and J gave up 3 bases; unmatched junction bases: 5. DNA of the CDR3: TGCGCCAGCAGCTTGTTGGGACTAGCGGGGGGGCTGACAGATACGCAGTATTTT. This sequence encodes CASSLLGLAGGLTDTQYF.

This clone has only one observation. The rearrangement uses TRBV7-8 and TRBJ2-4, with D possibly matching TRBD2 (6 bases). The V end lost 5 bases, the J end lost 9 bases, and 17 bases lay between the germline ends. Looked up from germline, CDR1 is SGHVS and CDR2 is FQNEAQ. CDR3 length: 14 amino acids. CDR3 protein: CASSAGREFGIQYF. The CDR3 DNA reads as TGTGCCAGCAGCGCGGGACGGGAGTTTGGCATTCAGTACTTC.

The rearrangement joins TRBV7-9 to TRBJ1-2; D might be TRBD1 (5 bases). The CDR3 is made up of 14 amino acids. Germline-derived CDR1 and CDR2 are SEHNR and FQNEAQ (reference sequence). The V gene lost 5 bases and the J gene lost 5 bases, with 15 bases spanning the gap. The CDR3 nucleotides read TGTGCCAGCAGCAGCGGGCAGGGTCGATATGGCTACACCTTC. It codes for CASSSGQGRYGYTF.

This chain connects TRBV28 to TRBJ2-7, with D perhaps matching TRBD2 (5 bases). This CDR3 spans 14 amino acids. V shed 3 bases and J shed 3 bases, with 12 bases lying between them. The V gene's germline CDR1 is MDHEN and CDR2 SYDVKM. The CDR3 is CASSFHGNNYEQYF. CDR3 in DNA: TGTGCCAGCAGTTTTCACGGGAATAACTACGAGCAGTACTTC. Using reference TRBV28 and TRBJ2-7 for the parts outside the CDR3, the full variable domain is DVKVTQSSRYLVKRTGEKVFLECVQDMDHENMFWYRQDPGLGLRLIYFSYDVKMKEKGDIPEGYSVSREKKERFSLILESASTNQTSMYLCASSFHGNNYEQYFGPGTRLTVT.

The V and J genes are TRBV2 and TRBJ2-3; weak D call: TRBD1 (5 bases). The germline V gene encodes CDR1 SNHLY and CDR2 FYNNEI. This CDR3 has 14 amino acids. Trimming took 7 bases from V and 6 from J, leaving 17 bases between them. DNA of the CDR3: TGTGCCAGCACCTCAGCCTGGGGCGCGGATACGCAGTATTTT. Protein sequence: CASTSAWGADTQYF.

The V call is TRBV4-1, the J call TRBJ1-1; D perhaps matches TRBD1 (6 bases). Germline loops: CDR1 MGHRA, CDR2 YSYEKL. The CDR3 has 15 amino acids. Trimming shortened V by 1 base and J by 0 bases, and 9 bases separated the two germline ends. This CDR3 is CASSQGRGMNTEAFF. The CDR3 DNA sequence: TGCGCCAGCAGCCAAGGCAGGGGCATGAACACTGAAGCTTTCTTT.

With regard to this clone: The same CDR3 also results from other DNA sequences found in this sample. This chain links TRBV5-1 with TRBJ2-5; TRBD1 matches 8 bases. V gave up 0 bases and J gave up 4 bases; unmatched junction bases: 2. Germline CDR1 and CDR2: SGHRS and YFSETQ. This CDR3 contains 14 residues. CDR3 in DNA: TGCGCCAGCAGCTTGGCAGGGGGCGGAGAGACCCAGTACTTC. As protein: CASSLAGGGETQYF.

The rearrangement uses TRBV4-1 and TRBJ2-7, with D tentatively TRBD2 (6 bases). V gave up 1 base and J gave up 6 bases, with 16 bases separating them. Germline V lookup: CDR1 MGHRA, CDR2 YSYEKL. This CDR3 comprises 15 residues. CDR3 bases: TGCGCCAGCAGCCAAGTACCCGGGAGCAAGGGCGAGCAGTACTTC. Translating gives CASSQVPGSKGEQYF.

The chain is built from TRBV10-2 and TRBJ1-5, with 10 bases identical to TRBD1. Trimming at V came to 1 base and at J to 0 bases, leaving 6 bases not matched to a gene. CDR3 length: 18 amino acids. Germline V gene sequence: CDR1 WSHSY, CDR2 SAAADI. The CDR3 bases are TGCGCCAGCAGTGAGTTGGGACAGGGGATTGGTAGCAATCAGCCCCAGCATTTT. Amino acid sequence: CASSELGQGIGSNQPQHF.

The rearrangement links TRBV4-1 to TRBJ2-7; D gene uncertain. With 4 bases removed from V and 6 bases from J, the gap between germline ends came to 10 bases. This CDR3 spans 12 amino acids. Germline values: CDR1 MGHRA, CDR2 YSYEKL. The DNA of the CDR3 is TGCGCCAGCAGCCCCAGGATCGGCGAGCAGTACTTC. Its translation: CASSPRIGEQYF.

V usage is TRBV4-1 and J usage is TRBJ1-6; 7 bases are a match to TRBD1. After removal of 0 bases from V and 7 bases from J, the junction contained 6 bases not matched to a gene. Looked up from germline, CDR1 is MGHRA and CDR2 is YSYEKL. The CDR3 loop spans 16 amino acids. CDR3 sequence (DNA): TGCGCCAGCAGCCAAGATAAACAGGGGTGGAATTCACCCCTCCACTTT. Translating it yields CASSQDKQGWNSPLHF.

The chain links TRBV7-6 to TRBJ2-6; a weak D match, TRBD1 (5 bases). V shed 1 base and J shed 13 bases, with 11 bases lying between them. Germline CDR1 and CDR2: SGHVS and FNYEAQ. The CDR3 spans 13 residues. The CDR3 sequence is CASSLEGATVLTF. CDR3 bases: TGTGCCAGCAGCTTAGAAGGGGCCACAGTCCTGACTTTC.

The J gene is TRBJ1-1, the V gene TRBV29-1; TRBD1 aligns across 8 bases. The V segment lost 3 bases and the J segment 6 bases; nucleotides outside the gene matches: 6. CDR3 length: 13 residues. Germline V gene data show CDR1 as SQVTM and CDR2 as ANQGSEA. In DNA, the CDR3 is TGCAGCGTTGACGTGGTACAGGGGGCTGAAGCTTTCTTT. It translates to CSVDVVQGAEAFF.

The chain recombines TRBV6-4 with TRBJ2-1, with 13 bases that match TRBD2. Unmatched junction bases numbered 4, after V lost 3 bases and J lost 8 bases. The CDR3 is 15 amino acids. CDR1 MRHNA and CDR2 SNTAGT come from the germline V gene. The DNA for the CDR3 is TGTGCCAGCAGTGAACTAGCGGGAGGGCGGGATGAGCAGTTCTTC. Translation: CASSELAGGRDEQFF.

The rearrangement uses TRBV20-1 and TRBJ1-2; D gene unclear. V was cut by 5 bases and J by 4 bases, with 8 bases left in between. Germline assignment: CDR1 DFQATT and CDR2 SNEGSKA (reference sequence). The CDR3 length is 11 residues. DNA for the CDR3: TGCAGTGCTTGGCAGGTCTATGGCTACACCTTC. Amino acids: CSAWQVYGYTF.

V is TRBV5-1 and J is TRBJ1-2; 9 nucleotides align to TRBD1. From germline, CDR1 is SGHRS and CDR2 YFSETQ. The CDR3 covers 14 residues. V lost 0 bases, J lost 6 bases, and 3 bases stayed unmatched. The CDR3: CASSLAQGADGYTF. Here the CDR3 DNA reads TGCGCCAGCAGCTTGGCACAGGGGGCGGATGGCTACACCTTC. The full variable domain, in which reference TRBV5-1 and TRBJ1-2 provide the parts outside the CDR3, is KAGVTQTPRYLIKTRGQQVTLSCSPISGHRSVSWYQQTPGQGLQFLFEYFSETQRNKGNFPGRFSGRQFSNSRSEMNVSTLELGDSALYLCASSLAQGADGYTFGSGTRLTVV.

This clone was recorded only once. The chain employs TRBV12-5 and TRBJ2-5, with 12 bases aligning to TRBD2. Germline CDR1 LGHNT, CDR2 FRNRAP. This CDR3 is built from 16 residues. V lost 6 bases, J lost 2 bases, and 7 bases stayed unmatched. The CDR3 nucleotides are TGTGCTAGTGGCCCCGGACTAGCGGGGAAACAAGAGACCCAGTACTTC. This sequence encodes CASGPGLAGKQETQYF.

The CDR3 nucleotides are TGTGCCAGCAGCCTGACGACAGTCACAGATACGCAGTATTTT. Translated, it gives CASSLTTVTDTQYF. The chain links TRBV9 to TRBJ2-3; the D gene is possibly TRBD1 (5 bases). The V gene lost 4 bases and the J gene lost 2 bases, with 11 bases spanning the gap. Looked up from germline, CDR1 is SGDLS and CDR2 is YYNGEE. This CDR3 spans 14 amino acids.

The chain combines TRBV6-5 with TRBJ2-3; 7 bases are shared with TRBD2. From germline, CDR1 is MNHEY and CDR2 SVGAGI. The junction had 6 bases not matched to a gene; V was cut back by 3 bases and J by 9 bases. The CDR3 totals 13 residues. The CDR3 loop reads CASSYRDYVTQYF. CDR3 in DNA: TGTGCCAGCAGTTATAGGGACTACGTGACGCAGTATTTT.